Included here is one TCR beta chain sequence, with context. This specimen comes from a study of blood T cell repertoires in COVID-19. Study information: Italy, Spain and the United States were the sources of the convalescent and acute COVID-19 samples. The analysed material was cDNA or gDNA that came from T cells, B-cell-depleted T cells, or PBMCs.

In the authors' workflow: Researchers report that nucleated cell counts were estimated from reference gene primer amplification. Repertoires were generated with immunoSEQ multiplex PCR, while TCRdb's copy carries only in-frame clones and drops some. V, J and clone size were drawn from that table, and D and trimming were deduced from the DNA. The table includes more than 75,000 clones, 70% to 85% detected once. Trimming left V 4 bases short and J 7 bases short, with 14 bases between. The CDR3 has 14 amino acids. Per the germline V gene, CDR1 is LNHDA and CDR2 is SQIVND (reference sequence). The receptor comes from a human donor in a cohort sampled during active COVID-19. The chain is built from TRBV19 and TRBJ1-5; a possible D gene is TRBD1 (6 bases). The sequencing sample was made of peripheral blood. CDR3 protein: CASSTTGTQQPQHF. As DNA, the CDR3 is TGTGCCAGTAGTACAACCGGGACACAACAGCCCCAGCATTTT. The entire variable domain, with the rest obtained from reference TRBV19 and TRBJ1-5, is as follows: DGGITQSPKYLFRKEGQNVTLSCEQNLNHDAMYWYRQDPGQGLRLIYYSQIVNDFQKGDIAEGYSVSREKKESFPLTVTSAQKNPTAFYLCASSTTGTQQPQHFGDGTRLSIL.